This TCR beta chain originates from a study of cytomegalovirus exposure and HLA in healthy donors. Use of 60 Vbeta and 13 Jbeta primers characterized the PCR. The table came from immunoSEQ multiplex PCR; TCRdb's copy has only in-frame clones and leaves some out. The table includes roughly 220,000 clones, approximately 79% detected once. The ends were cut back, 5 bases at V and 0 bases at J, with 14 bases in the middle. The CDR3 totals 17 residues. Germline V gene sequence: CDR1 SGHVS, CDR2 FNYEAQ. Sequenced material: PBMCs. V gene TRBV7-6 combines with J gene TRBJ2-6; perhaps TRBD1 as D (6 bases). The TCR sequence derives from a man in his fifties in good health and CMV-seronegative. CDR3 region: CASSARTADSGANVLTF. CDR3 nucleotides: TGTGCCAGCAGCGCACGGACAGCCGACTCTGGGGCCAACGTCCTGACTTTC.